Sequencing of this T cell receptor (beta chain) was carried out in a study of blood T cell repertoires in COVID-19 (dated by TCRdb to 2018 to 2020). For context, the study as a whole: Samples from collaborators originated in the United States, Italy and Spain and spanned both the acute and convalescent phases of COVID-19. The prospective study material was composed of cDNA or gDNA derived from T cells, B-cell-depleted T cells, or PBMCs. The dataset comprised deeply sampled blood TCRbeta repertoires from subjects exposed to, actively infected with, or recovered from COVID-19. The repertoires were released in a freely available public database intended as a resource for research on the immune response to SARS-CoV-2. The samples were drawn from the first 160 participants of the ongoing ImmuneRACE study and from 1,254 subjects provided by 6 global collaborators. The sample metadata nearly always contained a de-identified subject ID, COVID-19 status, age in years and sex. Where available, HLA class I and class II types were obtained from metadata supplied by the sample provider rather than from assay-based typing. Paper-wide results and their limitations: How much clinical and demographic metadata was included differed by source and by participant, and the metadata was provided uncurated.

Cut back by 2 bases and 1 base, the V and J ends lie 20 bases apart. CDR1 and CDR2 are drawn from the germline V gene: MDHEN, SYDVKM. The cysteine opens and the phenylalanine closes a CDR3 of 18 amino acids. The retained sequence is limited to the CDR3, 54 bases, with the frame set at the first base. At one collaborating source in Seattle, patients were enrolled during active infection and were followed longitudinally through the course of disease. The collaborating institutions used their own protocols to collect whole blood in K2EDTA tubes. For TCRbeta analysis, collaborators shipped samples in one of three forms: frozen whole blood, isolated PBMCs, or DNA extracted from either of those sample types. TCRbeta CDR3 regions were amplified from genomic DNA using the immunoSEQ Assay, a bias-controlled multiplex PCR. The source study handled its data this way. Within the assay, amplification of reference gene primers was used to estimate how many nucleated cells each sample contained. Sequence reads were collapsed and filtered to measure the absolute abundance of every unique TCRbeta CDR3 rearrangement. For each sample, productive Simpson clonality was calculated as the square root of Simpson's diversity index across productive rearrangements. TCRdb re-hosts the immuneACCESS table, in-frame sequences only. Its copies lack some clones; in the studies checked, an unresolved V gene accounts for under half of them, and the cause for the rest is not known. Clonal size and the V and J genes are those of that table, whereas D and trimming came from the DNA. The sample yields approximately 200,000 clones; about 81% were counted once. The ten largest account for approximately 12% of the sample.

A note on this clone: Its antigen has not been determined. The sample holds no much larger clone one base away, and base qualities are not on file.

Here the chain combines TRBV28 and TRBJ2-5, with the D gene call left open. The source material was peripheral blood. The sequence was collected from a woman older than 75 with COVID-19, enrolled during active disease. The DNA reads TGTGCCAGCAGTTTAGGGCCTTGGATGACATGGTCCCAAGAGACCCAGTACTTC. This encodes CASSLGPWMTWSQETQYF.